These T cell receptor beta chains were read from a single sample in a study of shared clonotypes between healthy human individuals. The table came from immunoSEQ multiplex PCR; TCRdb's copy has only in-frame clones and leaves some out. The table includes around 2,000,000 clones, about 95% detected once. The specimen was naive CD8+ T cells sorted from blood. These receptors originate from a man younger than 35 in good health. Each CDR3 is given with its conserved first and last residue. D genes are given only for firm matches. The size entry is marked missing in some rows and otherwise reads once, few, many or a size class.

size: -
J: TRBJ2-7
length: 18
V: TRBV5-6
D: -
CDR3: CASSPPITAGRVFYEQYF
DNA: TGTGCCAGCAGCCCACCGATTACCGCGGGACGGGTCTTCTACGAGCAGTACTTC

size: -
J: TRBJ2-5
length: 14
V: TRBV2
D: -
CDR3: CASRRLVQWETQYF
DNA: TGTGCCAGCAGGCGACTAGTTCAGTGGGAGACCCAGTACTTC

size: -
J: TRBJ2-7
length: 15
V: TRBV7-5
D: -
CDR3: CARSPLLRGRAEQYF
DNA: TGTGCCAGAAGCCCACTTTTGCGGGGGCGCGCCGAGCAGTACTTC

size: -
J: TRBJ2-7
length: 12
V: TRBV9
D: -
CDR3: CASSPPNYEQYF
DNA: TGTGCCAGCAGCCCTCCCAACTACGAGCAGTACTTC

size: -
J: TRBJ2-5
length: 13
V: TRBV5-4
D: -
CDR3: CASSLVGGETQYF
DNA: TGTGCCAGCAGCTTAGTGGGGGGAGAGACCCAGTACTTC

size: -
J: TRBJ1-2
length: 16
V: TRBV6-6
D: -
CDR3: CASSYSTGDVGYGYTF
DNA: TGTGCCAGCAGTTACTCGACGGGGGATGTGGGATATGGCTACACCTTC

size: once
J: TRBJ2-7
length: 14
V: TRBV27
D: TRBD2
CDR3: CASSPVREEHEQYF
DNA: TGTGCCAGCAGTCCAGTTCGGGAGGAGCACGAGCAGTACTTC

size: -
J: TRBJ2-7
length: 12
V: TRBV6-5
D: -
CDR3: CASSSADYEQYF
DNA: TGTGCCAGCAGTTCAGCTGACTACGAGCAGTACTTC

size: -
J: TRBJ1-5
length: 16
V: TRBV6-5
D: -
CDR3: CASSLSGTPINQPQHF
DNA: TGTGCCAGCAGTTTGTCCGGGACACCGATCAATCAGCCCCAGCATTTT

size: -
J: TRBJ2-1
length: 15
V: TRBV27
D: TRBD2
CDR3: CASSLSPSGRGEQFF
DNA: TGTGCCAGCAGTTTATCGCCTAGCGGGAGAGGCGAGCAGTTCTTC

size: -
J: TRBJ1-5
length: 13
V: TRBV7-8
D: -
CDR3: CASSPSSNQPQHF
DNA: TGTGCCAGCAGCCCCAGTAGCAATCAGCCCCAGCATTTT

size: once
J: TRBJ2-7
length: 16
V: TRBV27
D: TRBD1
CDR3: CASSPIPGQGADEQYF
DNA: TGTGCCAGCAGTCCAATACCCGGACAGGGGGCGGACGAGCAGTACTTC

size: -
J: TRBJ2-2
length: 16
V: TRBV13
D: -
CDR3: CASSSPPNLNTGELFF
DNA: TGTGCCAGCAGCTCCCCCCCTAATTTGAACACCGGGGAGCTGTTTTTT

size: -
J: TRBJ2-1
length: 17
V: TRBV7-2
D: TRBD2
CDR3: CASSSTLAGGPDNEQFF
DNA: TGTGCCAGCAGCTCAACCCTAGCGGGGGGCCCTGATAATGAGCAGTTCTTC

size: -
J: TRBJ1-5
length: 16
V: TRBV19
D: -
CDR3: CASSIEGLTEIQPQHF
DNA: TGTGCCAGTAGTATAGAGGGGTTAACGGAGATTCAGCCCCAGCATTTT

size: -
J: TRBJ2-2
length: 18
V: TRBV4-3
D: TRBD1
CDR3: CASSQDLDRGSPTGELFF
DNA: TGCGCCAGCAGCCAAGACCTGGACAGGGGGTCTCCCACCGGGGAGCTGTTTTTT

size: -
J: TRBJ2-7
length: 12
V: TRBV30
D: -
CDR3: CAWRDSTYEQYF
DNA: TGTGCCTGGAGGGACAGCACCTACGAGCAGTACTTC

size: -
J: TRBJ2-2
length: 13
V: TRBV14
D: -
CDR3: CASSLRYAGELFF
DNA: TGTGCCAGCAGCCTGCGGTACGCCGGGGAGCTGTTTTTT

size: -
J: TRBJ1-4
length: 15
V: TRBV4-1
D: TRBD1
CDR3: CASSLVDRASEKLFF
DNA: TGCGCCAGCAGCCTTGTTGACAGGGCCTCCGAAAAACTGTTTTTT

size: -
J: TRBJ2-3
length: 13
V: TRBV13
D: TRBD2
CDR3: CASKGGDTDTQYF
DNA: TGTGCCAGTAAGGGAGGGGACACAGATACGCAGTATTTT

size: -
J: TRBJ2-3
length: 14
V: TRBV6-5
D: -
CDR3: CASSYGAFTDTQYF
DNA: TGTGCCAGCAGTTACGGTGCGTTCACAGATACGCAGTATTTT

size: -
J: TRBJ2-1
length: 13
V: TRBV4-1
D: -
CDR3: CASSQDRPLEQFF
DNA: TGCGCCAGCAGCCAAGATCGACCGCTCGAGCAGTTCTTC

size: -
J: TRBJ1-1
length: 14
V: TRBV5-1
D: -
CDR3: CASSGQTGNTEAFF
DNA: TGCGCCAGCAGCGGACAGACAGGGAACACTGAAGCTTTCTTT

size: -
J: TRBJ2-7
length: 16
V: TRBV7-9
D: -
CDR3: CASSPPGHLPTGEQYF
DNA: TGTGCCAGCAGCCCTCCGGGACACCTCCCAACGGGAGAGCAGTACTTC

size: -
J: TRBJ1-1
length: 13
V: TRBV9
D: -
CDR3: CASSVVPDTEAFF
DNA: TGTGCCAGCAGCGTAGTTCCTGACACTGAAGCTTTCTTT

size: once
J: TRBJ2-1
length: 15
V: TRBV6-1
D: TRBD2
CDR3: CASAILAAPNNEQFF
DNA: TGTGCCAGCGCCATACTAGCGGCCCCAAACAATGAGCAGTTCTTC

size: -
J: TRBJ2-3
length: 16
V: TRBV5-6
D: -
CDR3: CASSWVNAGGTDTQYF
DNA: TGTGCCAGCAGCTGGGTCAATGCTGGTGGCACAGATACGCAGTATTTT

size: -
J: TRBJ2-5
length: 16
V: TRBV5-1
D: TRBD1
CDR3: CASSLYGTGSQETQYF
DNA: TGCGCCAGCAGCCTATATGGGACAGGGTCACAAGAGACCCAGTACTTC

size: -
J: TRBJ2-3
length: 12
V: TRBV9
D: -
CDR3: CASSTGQNTQYF
DNA: TGTGCCAGCAGCACCGGACAAAATACGCAGTATTTT

size: -
J: TRBJ2-5
length: 15
V: TRBV5-3
D: TRBD1
CDR3: CARSPGQGGRETQYF
DNA: TGTGCCAGAAGCCCCGGACAGGGCGGTAGAGAGACCCAGTACTTC

size: -
J: TRBJ1-5
length: 13
V: TRBV27
D: -
CDR3: CASSFGINQPQHF
DNA: TGTGCCAGCAGTTTTGGGATAAATCAGCCCCAGCATTTT

size: -
J: TRBJ2-7
length: 14
V: TRBV28
D: TRBD1
CDR3: CASRLDRGYGEQYF
DNA: TGTGCCAGCAGACTGGACAGGGGCTATGGGGAGCAGTACTTC

size: -
J: TRBJ2-7
length: 12
V: TRBV15
D: -
CDR3: CATSTPYSEQYF
DNA: TGTGCCACCAGCACCCCCTACTCCGAGCAGTACTTC

size: -
J: TRBJ2-1
length: 16
V: TRBV11-2
D: TRBD1
CDR3: CASSLPGQGVYNEQFF
DNA: TGTGCCAGCAGCTTGCCGGGACAGGGGGTCTACAATGAGCAGTTCTTC

size: many
J: TRBJ1-2
length: 15
V: TRBV10-2
D: TRBD1
CDR3: CASSRDRGQGYGYTF
DNA: TGCGCCAGCAGCCGGGACAGGGGGCAGGGCTATGGCTACACCTTC

size: -
J: TRBJ2-1
length: 10
V: TRBV29-1
D: -
CDR3: CSVEDSEQFF
DNA: TGCAGCGTTGAAGATTCTGAGCAGTTCTTC

size: -
J: TRBJ2-3
length: 15
V: TRBV10-2
D: -
CDR3: CATQNQDRLQDTQYF
DNA: TGCGCCACCCAAAACCAGGACCGGCTGCAGGATACGCAGTATTTT

size: -
J: TRBJ2-5
length: 14
V: TRBV21-1
D: -
CDR3: CASRNLTDQETQYF
DNA: TGTGCCAGCAGGAATCTGACGGATCAAGAGACCCAGTACTTC

size: -
J: TRBJ1-3
length: 17
V: TRBV4-1
D: -
CDR3: CASSPSVGQLSGNTIYF
DNA: TGCGCCAGCAGCCCCTCCGTCGGGCAACTCTCTGGAAACACCATATATTTT

size: -
J: TRBJ2-7
length: 12
V: TRBV6-1
D: -
CDR3: CAASPPSYEQYF
DNA: TGTGCCGCCAGCCCGCCGTCCTACGAGCAGTACTTC

size: -
J: TRBJ2-7
length: 15
V: TRBV7-9
D: TRBD1
CDR3: CASSLFAGGGYEQYF
DNA: TGTGCCAGCAGCTTATTTGCAGGGGGCGGCTACGAGCAGTACTTC

size: -
J: TRBJ2-7
length: 14
V: TRBV6-6
D: TRBD1
CDR3: CATDSAGGFYEQYF
DNA: TGTGCCACCGATTCGGCAGGGGGCTTCTACGAGCAGTACTTC

size: -
J: TRBJ2-2
length: 18
V: TRBV27
D: -
CDR3: CASSLRGTGVRWTGELFF
DNA: TGTGCCAGCAGCCTTAGAGGGACGGGAGTACGATGGACCGGGGAGCTGTTTTTT

size: -
J: TRBJ1-1
length: 14
V: TRBV2
D: -
CDR3: CASSEPFSGTEAFF
DNA: TGTGCCAGCAGTGAACCGTTTAGTGGGACTGAAGCTTTCTTT

size: -
J: TRBJ2-2
length: 14
V: TRBV19
D: TRBD2
CDR3: CASSISGDTGELFF
DNA: TGTGCCAGTAGTATTAGCGGGGACACCGGGGAGCTGTTTTTT

size: -
J: TRBJ1-2
length: 14
V: TRBV11-2
D: -
CDR3: CASSLGPGSYGYTF
DNA: TGTGCCAGCAGCTTAGGGCCGGGAAGCTATGGCTACACCTTC

size: once
J: TRBJ2-5
length: 16
V: TRBV7-9
D: -
CDR3: CASSLPDGAPQETQYF
DNA: TGTGCCAGCAGCTTACCAGACGGGGCCCCCCAAGAGACCCAGTACTTC

size: -
J: TRBJ2-7
length: 15
V: TRBV9
D: TRBD2
CDR3: CASSSQIYAGDEQYF
DNA: TGTGCCAGCAGCTCCCAAATTTATGCGGGAGATGAGCAGTACTTC

size: -
J: TRBJ2-1
length: 15
V: TRBV19
D: TRBD2
CDR3: CASSRASGPYNEQFF
DNA: TGTGCCAGTAGTAGGGCTAGCGGACCTTACAATGAGCAGTTCTTC

size: -
J: TRBJ2-3
length: 15
V: TRBV6-1
D: -
CDR3: CASSEDGLSTDTQYF
DNA: TGTGCCAGCAGTGAGGACGGTCTGAGCACAGATACGCAGTATTTT